This passage covers 9 T cell receptor beta chains from one sample sequenced in a study of blood T cells in healthy people across ages. Then a second PCR, running roughly 7 to 11 cycles, was carried out with a sample-barcoded 5' primer and a J-beta primer mix. TCRdb re-called the 5' RACE reads with MiXCR, one entry per CDR3 protein. Of hundreds of thousands of distinct CDR3 sequences in the sample, 35% to 60% were seen once. Material for sequencing was blood. These receptors were collected from a man at least 80 years old in good health.

The chain carries TRBV9 and TRBJ2-2; TRBD2 might be the D (6 bases). The CDR3 has 18 residues. The germline V gene has CDR1 SGDLS and CDR2 YYNGEE. Trimming took off 0 bases at V and 6 bases at J, with 21 bases between the two ends. The CDR3 DNA sequence: TGTGCCAGCAGCGTAGCAAGCCCGGGACGGGGGTTGGCCGGGGAGCTGTTTTTT. Translating gives CASSVASPGRGLAGELFF.

The chain joins TRBV5-1 to TRBJ2-2, with TRBD1 matching over 8 bases. Trimming removed 3 bases from V and 4 bases from J; junction bases left unmatched: 5. The CDR3 is made up of 15 amino acids. CDR1 and CDR2 (germline): SGHRS, YFSETQ. The CDR3 protein is CASSYATGVTGELFF. As DNA, the CDR3 is TGCGCCAGCAGCTATGCGACAGGGGTCACCGGGGAGCTGTTTTTT.

The DNA of the CDR3 is TGTGCCAGCAGCTTGGCCGGACTTCAAGGGGGTGGCTACACCTTC. Its protein is CASSLAGLQGGGYTF. The genes are TRBV5-4 and TRBJ1-2; D possibly corresponds to TRBD1 (6 bases). Trimming shortened V by 0 bases and J by 7 bases, and 16 bases separated the two germline ends. The germline V gene encodes CDR1 SGHNT and CDR2 YYREEE (reference sequence). The CDR3 is made up of 15 amino acids.

Ten or more counts support this clonotype. The chain has TRBV29-1 and TRBJ2-5; D remains ambiguous. The germline V and J ends were trimmed by 2 bases and 2 bases, with 3 bases remaining between them. Germline CDR1 and CDR2: SQVTM and ANQGSEA. This CDR3 region has 11 residues. The CDR3 sequence is CSVEQQETQYF. The CDR3 bases are TGCAGCGTTGAACAGCAAGAGACCCAGTACTTC. The whole variable domain, filled in from reference TRBV29-1 and TRBJ2-5, reads SAVISQKPSRDICQRGTSLTIQCQVDSQVTMMFWYRQQPGQSLTLIATANQGSEATYESGFVIDKFPISRPNLTFSTLTVSNMSPEDSSIYLCSVEQQETQYFGPGTRLLVL.

The chain has TRBV29-1 and TRBJ2-2; D gene unclear. CDR3 size: 13 residues. Germline loops: CDR1 SQVTM, CDR2 ANQGSEA. This chain's CDR3 is CSVTHRTTGELFF. CDR3 bases: TGCAGTGTGACTCACAGAACCACCGGGGAGCTGTTTTTT.

The table lists this clonotype with a few counts. V and J are TRBV20-1 and TRBJ2-1; D gene unclear. From germline, CDR1 is DFQATT and CDR2 SNEGSKA (reference sequence). V was shortened by 3 bases and J by 1 base, with 10 bases between the two germline ends. This CDR3 spans 14 amino acids. The CDR3, as DNA: TGCAGTGCTAGGGGAAAAAAGTCCTACAATGAGCAGTTCTTC. Its translation is CSARGKKSYNEQFF.

This clonotype was seen only a few times. This chain's CDR3 is CSARDPKSGSSYNEQFF. The DNA of the CDR3 is TGCAGTGCTAGAGATCCGAAGAGCGGGAGCTCCTACAATGAGCAGTTCTTC. J is TRBJ2-1 and V is TRBV20-1; 8 bases fit TRBD2. The V gene's germline CDR1 is DFQATT and CDR2 SNEGSKA (reference sequence). This CDR3 is built from 17 residues. Losses at the gene ends were 0 bases for V and 0 bases for J; bases not matched to a gene: 7.

J is TRBJ2-3 and V is TRBV12-3 or TRBV12-4; D unclear. This CDR3 comprises 11 residues. The germline V and J ends were trimmed by 5 bases and 5 bases, with 5 bases remaining between them. The CDR3: CASSPLDTQYF. The DNA for the CDR3 is TGTGCCAGCAGTCCATTAGATACGCAGTATTTT.

CDR3 loop: CASSPIGQSNQPQHF. DNA of the CDR3: TGTGCCAGCAGCCCTATAGGACAGAGCAATCAGCCCCAGCATTTT. The chain recombines TRBV7-2 with TRBJ1-5, with TRBD1 as a possible D gene (6 bases). This CDR3 is 15 amino acids long. V gave up 5 bases and J gave up 1 base, with 12 bases separating them. The germline CDR1 and CDR2 sequences are SGHTA and FQGNSA.